This paragraph reports one T cell receptor (beta chain). Germline CDR1 SGHTA, CDR2 FQGTGA. Trimming at V came to 1 base and at J to 7 bases, leaving 12 bases not matched to a gene. This CDR3 region has 17 residues. In the study's own analysis: Counts of nucleated cells, estimated from reference gene primer amplification, were obtained. Only in-frame clones appear in the TCRdb table, and some are missing; sequencing was by immunoSEQ multiplex PCR. V and J calls plus clone size are reproduced from that table; the DNA served to infer D and trimming. Among approximately 72,000 clones, around 83% were seen once, and the ten largest hold 35%. This sample was included in a study of blood T cell repertoires in COVID-19. For the study at large: Acute-phase and convalescent COVID-19 samples originated in the United States, Italy and Spain. In each case, the material was cDNA or gDNA derived from T cells, B-cell-depleted T cells, or PBMCs.

J is TRBJ2-1 and V is TRBV7-3; TRBD2 aligns across 8 bases. The sample consisted of peripheral blood. The origin of this receptor is a woman older than 75 with active or convalescent COVID-19. The CDR3 DNA follows: TGTGCCAGCAGCTTAATTGGCGGGGGGCCAGCCGAGAATGAGCAGTTCTTC. This gives the protein CASSLIGGGPAENEQFF.